A single sample is the source of the 31 T cell receptor beta chains below, sequenced in a study of molecular identifiers for immune sequencing clone quantification. TCRdb analysed the PCR reads with MiXCR anew, one entry per CDR3 protein. Found here are hundreds of thousands of distinct CDR3 sequences, over 25% of them singletons; the top ten hold 0.78%. Sequenced material: naive CD8+ T cells from blood, with Jurkat cell RNA spiked in. Indicated subset: FACS-sorted CD8+CD4-CCR7+CD45RA+ naive T cells. These receptors all come from a human donor in good health. Some libraries in this study had Jurkat cell RNA spiked in.

This rearrangement joins TRBV11-2 to TRBJ2-7; D may match TRBD1 or TRBD2 (5 bases each). This CDR3 region has 13 residues. Germline assignment: CDR1 SGHAT and CDR2 FQNNGV. V lost 1 base, J lost 4 bases, and 8 bases lay in between. This CDR3 reads CASSLVEGYEQYF. CDR3 DNA: TGTGCCAGCAGCTTAGTTGAGGGGTACGAGCAGTACTTC. The whole variable domain, filled in from reference TRBV11-2 and TRBJ2-7, reads EAGVAQSPRYKIIEKRQSVAFWCNPISGHATLYWYQQILGQGPKLLIQFQNNGVVDDSQLPKDRFSAERLKGVDSTLKIQPAKLEDSAVYLCASSLVEGYEQYFGPGTRLTVT.

The V call is TRBV7-9, the J call TRBJ1-4; D remains ambiguous. This CDR3 is built from 16 residues. The V gene lost 2 bases and the J gene lost 0 bases, with 10 bases spanning the gap. Germline CDR1 is SEHNR and CDR2 is FQNEAQ (reference sequence). The chain's CDR3 is CASSLTGGSTNEKLFF. The CDR3 DNA is TGTGCCAGCAGCTTAACGGGAGGGTCAACTAATGAAAAACTGTTTTTT.

This clonotype was seen a few times. In nucleotides, the CDR3 is TGCAGCGTTGAAGAGAGCGGAACCCTCTACGAGCAGTACTTC. This gives the protein CSVEESGTLYEQYF. The genes are TRBV29-1 and TRBJ2-7; maybe TRBD2 (5 bases). The ends were cut back, 0 bases at V and 3 bases at J, with 12 bases in the middle. Germline values: CDR1 SQVTM, CDR2 ANQGSEA. The CDR3 has 14 amino acids.

There are many counts of this clonotype. This chain links TRBV7-2 with TRBJ2-3; 8 bases agree with TRBD2. This CDR3 region has 17 residues. The germline gives CDR1 SGHTA, CDR2 FQGNSA. The ends lost 4 bases at V and 5 bases at J; junction bases unmatched: 14. CDR3 region: CASSSTGLVSPVDTQYF. The CDR3, as DNA: TGTGCCAGCAGCTCAACGGGACTAGTCTCCCCCGTAGATACGCAGTATTTT.

This clonotype was seen ten or more times. The chain couples TRBV28 to TRBJ2-7, with TRBD2 matching 9 bases. The V gene's germline CDR1 is MDHEN and CDR2 SYDVKM. There are 15 residues in the CDR3. The ends lost 1 base at V and 5 bases at J; junction bases unmatched: 6. As DNA, the CDR3 is TGTGCCAGCAGTTTATTTACTAGCGGGTTCCACGAGCAGTACTTC. Its translation is CASSLFTSGFHEQYF.

This chain joins TRBV7-2 and TRBJ2-1; TRBD2 agrees at 10 bases. This CDR3 has 17 residues. The V gene end was trimmed by 2 bases and the J gene end by 0 bases; junction bases not matched to a gene: 4. Germline values: CDR1 SGHTA, CDR2 FQGNSA. Here the CDR3 reads CASSLMGLASSYNEQFF. In DNA, the CDR3 is TGTGCCAGCAGCTTAATGGGACTAGCGAGCTCCTACAATGAGCAGTTCTTC.

This sequence joins TRBV5-1 and TRBJ2-1; D gene ambiguous. Per the germline V gene, CDR1 is SGHRS and CDR2 is YFSETQ. CDR3 length equals 17 residues. V gave up 0 bases and J gave up 0 bases, with 13 bases separating them. CDR3 in amino acids: CASSLAKQTSSYNEQFF. CDR3 coding DNA: TGCGCCAGCAGCTTGGCCAAGCAGACGAGCTCCTACAATGAGCAGTTCTTC. Together with reference TRBV5-1 and TRBJ2-1, the CDR3 gives the full variable domain: KAGVTQTPRYLIKTRGQQVTLSCSPISGHRSVSWYQQTPGQGLQFLFEYFSETQRNKGNFPGRFSGRQFSNSRSEMNVSTLELGDSALYLCASSLAKQTSSYNEQFFGPGTRLTVL.

Of note for this clonotype: One end of the junction is discordant with germline, which a read error may explain. This chain uses TRBV11-2 with TRBJ2-7, with TRBD1 matching over 8 bases. The CDR3 loop spans 15 amino acids. CDR1 is SGHAT, CDR2 FQNNGV, per germline. The CDR3 is CASSQGQGPTYEQHF. The CDR3, as DNA: TGTGCCAGCAGCCAAGGACAGGGCCCAACCTACGAGCAGCACTTC.

The chain is built from TRBV7-8 and TRBJ2-3, with 9 bases fitting TRBD2. Trimming at V came to 3 bases and at J to 2 bases, leaving 24 bases not matched to a gene. Germline V gives CDR1 SGHVS, CDR2 FQNEAQ. The CDR3 runs 22 residues. For the CDR3, the DNA is TGTGCCAGCAGCTTGGGGAGAGGCCCCACTTCGCGGGGGGGTTGGGCCACAGATACGCAGTATTTT. It codes for CASSLGRGPTSRGGWATDTQYF.

This clonotype has a count of ten or more. The genes are TRBV10-2 and TRBJ1-2; D not certain. CDR3 length: 13 residues. The germline V gene encodes CDR1 WSHSY and CDR2 SAAADI. V was pared by 0 bases and J by 8 bases, with 10 bases between. CDR3 protein: CASSESEVGGYTF. The CDR3 DNA reads as TGCGCCAGCAGTGAGTCGGAGGTAGGAGGCTACACCTTC.

This rearrangement joins TRBV4-3 to TRBJ1-2, with 8 bases aligning to TRBD1. CDR3 length equals 15 residues. Germline lookup yields CDR1 LGHNA and CDR2 YSLEER. The V segment lost 1 base and the J segment 4 bases; nucleotides outside the gene matches: 5. The CDR3 is CASSQGTGWAYGYTF. For the CDR3, the DNA is TGCGCCAGCAGCCAAGGGACAGGGTGGGCCTATGGCTACACCTTC.

The chain couples TRBV7-9 to TRBJ2-3, with unresolved D. Germline lookup yields CDR1 SEHNR and CDR2 FQNEAQ (reference sequence). The CDR3 spans 17 residues. V lost 5 bases and J lost 2, with 20 bases in between. The CDR3 spells CASSPLQQISITDTQYF. Written as DNA, the CDR3 is TGTGCCAGCAGCCCCCTTCAACAGATCTCTATCACAGATACGCAGTATTTT.

This clonotype has a count of ten or more. This chain links TRBV27 with TRBJ1-5; D possibly corresponds to TRBD1 (5 bases). The CDR3 sequence is 14 residues long. Trimming shortened V by 9 bases and J by 2 bases, and 14 bases separated the two germline ends. The V gene's germline CDR1 is MNHEY and CDR2 SMNVEV (reference sequence). The CDR3 DNA reads as TGTGCCAGTACCCCGGGGGTTGGCAATCAGCCCCAGCATTTT. Translated, it gives CASTPGVGNQPQHF.

This clonotype was counted at least ten times. The chain combines TRBV25-1 with TRBJ2-5, with TRBD2 matching over 11 bases. The CDR3 loop spans 14 amino acids. The V gene's germline CDR1 is MGHDK and CDR2 SYGVNS. V was clipped by 8 bases and J by 1 base; unmatched bases: 3. The CDR3: CASRLAGGQETQYF. The CDR3, as DNA: TGTGCCAGCCGCCTAGCGGGGGGCCAAGAGACCCAGTACTTC.

This clonotype was observed a few times. The chain couples TRBV14 to TRBJ1-2; 7 positions agree with TRBD1. The CDR3 runs 17 residues. CDR1 is SGHDN and CDR2 is FVKESK in the germline V gene. The V segment lost 4 bases and the J segment 5 bases; nucleotides outside the gene matches: 16. CDR3 protein: CASSLLGQAYPEYGYTF. DNA of the CDR3: TGTGCCAGCAGCCTTTTAGGACAGGCGTACCCTGAGTATGGCTACACCTTC.

This clonotype appeared a few times. The chain has TRBV6-2 or TRBV6-3 and TRBJ1-2; the match to TRBD1 covers 7 bases. CDR3 length: 15 residues. In germline, CDR1 is MNHEY, CDR2 SVGEGT. After removal of 0 bases from V and 4 bases from J, the junction contained 5 bases not matched to a gene. The CDR3 DNA reads as TGTGCCAGCAGTTACTCGACAGGGTACGGCTATGGCTACACCTTC. It yields the protein CASSYSTGYGYGYTF.

This clonotype was seen at least ten times. This chain connects TRBV28 to TRBJ1-6; 8 bases map to TRBD1. The V segment lost 5 bases and the J segment 5 bases; nucleotides outside the gene matches: 11. The CDR3 is 17 amino acids. Germline CDR1 MDHEN, CDR2 SYDVKM. CDR3 in amino acids: CASSALQGASNNSPLHF. CDR3 DNA: TGTGCCAGCAGTGCTTTGCAGGGGGCATCAAATAATTCACCCCTCCACTTT.

For this clonotype: Just one base apart from a much larger clone, this may be a read error. V gene TRBV7-6 combines with J gene TRBJ2-7, with D possibly TRBD1 on 5 matching bases. V was cut by 0 bases and J by 2 bases, with 11 bases left in between. From germline, CDR1 is SGHVS and CDR2 FNYEAQ. The CDR3 runs to 15 residues. The CDR3 protein is CASSLADRQPYEQYF. CDR3 in DNA: TGTGCCAGCAGCTTAGCAGACAGACAGCCCTACGAGCAGTACTTC.

About this clonotype itself: A much larger clone differs by one base, so this may be a read error. The gene calls are TRBV13 and TRBJ2-3, with 11 bases fitting TRBD2. The CDR3 extends over 18 amino acids. Looked up from germline, CDR1 is PRHDT and CDR2 is FYEKMQ (reference sequence). The CDR3 DNA sequence: TGTACCAGCAGCCCAGAGGTGCTAGCGGGAGGCTTCACAGATACGCAGTATTTT. Amino acid sequence: CTSSPEVLAGGFTDTQYF.

This chain uses TRBV11-2 with TRBJ2-7; 13 bases fit TRBD2. V lost 7 bases, J lost 2 bases, and 14 bases stayed unmatched. Germline V gives CDR1 SGHAT, CDR2 FQNNGV. This CDR3 comprises 18 residues. This chain's CDR3 is CASTEITGLAGVAYEQYF. Here the CDR3 DNA reads TGTGCCAGCACCGAAATCACAGGACTAGCGGGAGTGGCCTACGAGCAGTACTTC. The variable domain in full, with the rest retrieved from reference TRBV11-2 and TRBJ2-7, is EAGVAQSPRYKIIEKRQSVAFWCNPISGHATLYWYQQILGQGPKLLIQFQNNGVVDDSQLPKDRFSAERLKGVDSTLKIQPAKLEDSAVYLCASTEITGLAGVAYEQYFGPGTRLTVT.

This clonotype came up a few times. One junction end disagrees with the germline gene, perhaps due to a read error. The chain links TRBV20-1 to TRBJ2-1; the match to TRBD2 covers 10 bases. The CDR3 spans 16 residues. Germline lookup yields CDR1 DFQATT and CDR2 SNEGSKA (reference sequence). The CDR3 nucleotides read TGCAGTGCTAGAGACTCCGGGACTAGCGTATACAGTGAGCAGTTCTTC. This translates into CSARDSGTSVYSEQFF.

This clonotype was found many times. This chain joins TRBV10-2 and TRBJ1-1; D gene uncertain. V shed 0 bases and J shed 4 bases, with 6 bases lying between them. Looked up from germline, CDR1 is WSHSY and CDR2 is SAAADI. This CDR3 has 13 residues. CDR3 residues: CASSESRTTEAFF. The CDR3 nucleotides are TGCGCCAGCAGTGAGTCGAGGACCACTGAAGCTTTCTTT.

The chain is built from TRBV27 and TRBJ2-7; D gene uncertain. CDR1 is MNHEY and CDR2 is SMNVEV in the germline V gene (reference sequence). Between the trimmed V and J ends, which lost 6 bases and 0 bases, there was a span of 9 bases. CDR3 size: 13 residues. CDR3: CASRLQSSYEQYF. The CDR3, as DNA: TGTGCCAGCAGACTGCAGAGCTCCTACGAGCAGTACTTC.

In this sample, this clonotype turned up once. The junction differs from germline at one of its ends, possibly a read error. The chain is built from TRBV5-5 and TRBJ2-2; D is perhaps TRBD1 (6 bases). This CDR3 is built from 14 residues. From germline, CDR1 is SGHKS and CDR2 YYEKEE (reference sequence). The CDR3: CASGLGAGTGELFF. CDR3 DNA sequence: TGTGCCAGCGGCTTGGGGGCTGGGACCGGGGAGCTGTTTTTT.

This clonotype has at least ten counts. The chain recombines TRBV28 with TRBJ2-3, with D possibly being TRBD2 (7 bases). The CDR3 extends over 15 amino acids. CDR1 and CDR2 (germline): MDHEN, SYDVKM. The V end was cut by 3 bases, the J end by 2 bases, with 12 bases between. CDR3 residues: CASSLRGQYTDTQYF. CDR3 in DNA: TGTGCCAGCAGTTTGCGGGGGCAATACACAGATACGCAGTATTTT.

The chain uses TRBV12-3 or TRBV12-4 and TRBJ2-7; no clear D gene. This CDR3 is 14 amino acids long. V lost 5 bases, J lost 0 bases, and 11 bases lay in between. Here the CDR3 reads CASSMVEDSYEQYF. The CDR3, as DNA: TGTGCCAGCAGTATGGTTGAGGACTCCTACGAGCAGTACTTC.

In the case of this clonotype: This may be a read error, as it is one base from a much larger clone. CDR3 in amino acids: CASTRRGTRTGELFF. The CDR3 DNA follows: TGCGCCAGCACCAGACGGGGGACGAGGACCGGGGAGCTGTTTTTT. This chain connects TRBV23-1 to TRBJ2-2, with D maybe TRBD2 (6 bases). TRBV23-1 qualifies as an ORF whose function is uncertain. The V end lost 7 bases, the J end lost 5 bases, and 17 bases lay between the germline ends. CDR3 length: 15 residues.

Note on this clonotype: A clone one base away is much larger, so this may be a read error. V gene TRBV7-9 combines with J gene TRBJ1-1, with D hard to call. V lost 0 bases and J 8 bases, leaving 13 bases between the germline ends. From germline, CDR1 is SEHNR and CDR2 FQNEAQ (reference sequence). CDR3 length equals 14 residues. CDR3 sequence reads: CASSLALAGREAFF. The DNA for the CDR3 is TGTGCCAGCAGCTTAGCGCTGGCAGGAAGGGAAGCTTTCTTT.

This clonotype was seen at least ten times. The rearrangement joins TRBV6-8 to TRBJ1-1; possible D gene TRBD1, 6 bases. Germline CDR1 MNHGY, CDR2 SAAAGT. The CDR3 totals 15 residues. V lost 5 bases and J 6 bases, leaving 19 bases between the germline ends. The chain's CDR3 is CASSGQWSAFAEAFF. The CDR3 DNA sequence: TGTGCCAGCAGTGGACAGTGGAGCGCGTTCGCTGAAGCTTTCTTT.

The table lists this clonotype with many counts. V gene TRBV19 combines with J gene TRBJ2-5; D unresolved. V lost 1 base and J lost 5, with 8 bases in between. The CDR3 contains 13 residues. Looked up from germline, CDR1 is LNHDA and CDR2 is SQIVND (reference sequence). CDR3 amino acids: CASSIGPGETQYF. The CDR3 DNA reads TGTGCCAGTAGTATAGGCCCTGGGGAGACCCAGTACTTC. Looking up the rest from reference TRBV19 and TRBJ2-5 gives the full variable domain: DGGITQSPKYLFRKEGQNVTLSCEQNLNHDAMYWYRQDPGQGLRLIYYSQIVNDFQKGDIAEGYSVSREKKESFPLTVTSAQKNPTAFYLCASSIGPGETQYFGPGTRLLVL.

This clonotype was recorded once. The CDR3 does not end in the conserved phenylalanine or tryptophan, so this is likely a read error. The chain links TRBV20-1 to TRBJ2-7; perhaps D is TRBD1 or TRBD2 (5 bases each). The CDR3 totals 14 residues. Trimming removed 4 bases from V and 4 bases from J, with 17 bases in between. CDR1 is DFQATT, CDR2 SNEGSKA, per germline (reference sequence). CDR3 sequence: CSAINRDRAYEQYL. CDR3 nucleotide sequence: TGCAGTGCTATAAACCGGGACCGGGCGTACGAGCAGTACTTG.